Following are 25 T cell receptor beta chains from one sample sequenced in a study of regulatory T cells in long-lasting Graves disease. Specified time point: newly diagnosed GD, antithyroid drugs for less than 3 months. PBMC RNA served as the TCR library source. According to the study, TCR beta libraries were built with iRepertoire HTBI primers and CDR3-region Arm-PCR. TCRdb fed the multiplex PCR reads into MiXCR, producing one record per CDR3 protein. Of hundreds of thousands of distinct CDR3 sequences listed, around 15% were seen once; the top ten hold 15% to 20%. The sample was also linked to a second study, of T cells in Graves' hyperthyroidism and ophthalmopathy.

This specimen was peripheral blood mononuclear cells (PBMCs), taken at new diagnosis, from a patient treated with antithyroid drugs. The source is a woman younger than 45 with Graves disease.

This clonotype was seen repeatedly, ten times or more. The genes are TRBV7-2 and TRBJ1-1; D remains unclear. The germline V and J ends were trimmed by 6 bases and 8 bases, with 13 bases remaining between them. Germline-derived CDR1 and CDR2 are SGHTA and FQGNSA. This CDR3 region has 12 residues. The chain's CDR3 is CASSSRRAEAFF. The CDR3 DNA sequence: TGTGCCAGCAGTTCTCGAAGGGCCGAAGCTTTCTTT.

This clonotype was detected only a few times. The J gene is TRBJ1-2, the V gene TRBV7-9; TRBD1 matches at 7 bases. J was trimmed by 6 bases and V by 4 bases; bases with no gene match: 5. The CDR3 is 13 amino acids. Germline V gene lookup returns CDR1 SEHNR and CDR2 FQNEAQ (reference sequence). The CDR3, as DNA: TGTGCCAGCAGCTACAGGGGAATAGATGGCTACACCTTC. Protein: CASSYRGIDGYTF.

This clonotype was picked up one time. The gene calls are TRBV12-3 or TRBV12-4 and TRBJ1-1, with D unresolved. This CDR3 has 15 amino acids. V was pared by 5 bases and J by 3 bases, with 16 bases between. This CDR3 is CASSLPHSQDTEAFF. CDR3 DNA sequence: TGTGCCAGCAGTCTACCGCATAGCCAGGACACTGAAGCTTTCTTT.

There are many counts of this clonotype. The chain employs TRBV12-3 or TRBV12-4 and TRBJ1-4, with D tentatively TRBD1 (5 bases). This CDR3 is built from 14 residues. Between the trimmed V and J ends, which lost 6 bases and 6 bases, there was a span of 14 bases. The CDR3 loop is CASRWGMGDEKLFF. CDR3 bases: TGTGCCAGCAGATGGGGCATGGGAGATGAAAAACTGTTTTTT.

The sample holds a few counts of this clonotype. The chain joins TRBV28 to TRBJ2-7; no reliable D call. Trimming pared 3 bases from V and 2 bases from J, leaving 8 bases between. The V gene's germline CDR1 is MDHEN and CDR2 SYDVKM. The CDR3 length is 13 residues. The DNA for the CDR3 is TGTGCCAGCAGTTTCGTACGCGCCTACGAGCAGTACTTC. The encoded protein is CASSFVRAYEQYF. Full variable domain (rest looked up from reference TRBV28 and TRBJ2-7): DVKVTQSSRYLVKRTGEKVFLECVQDMDHENMFWYRQDPGLGLRLIYFSYDVKMKEKGDIPEGYSVSREKKERFSLILESASTNQTSMYLCASSFVRAYEQYFGPGTRLTVT.

J is TRBJ2-1 and V is TRBV19; D ambiguous. CDR3 length equals 12 residues. CDR1 is LNHDA and CDR2 is SQIVND in the germline V gene (reference sequence). The germline V and J ends were trimmed by 0 bases and 8 bases, with 5 bases remaining between them. CDR3 loop: CASSIDPDEQFF. The CDR3 DNA follows: TGTGCCAGTAGTATAGACCCCGATGAGCAGTTCTTC.

This clonotype was seen at least ten times. V usage is TRBV12-3 or TRBV12-4 and J usage is TRBJ2-1; D is possibly TRBD2 (8 bases). Trimming removed 5 bases from V and 10 bases from J, with 21 bases in between. This CDR3 spans 15 amino acids. The CDR3 region is CASSPRGAGGWEQFF. CDR3 coding DNA: TGTGCCAGCAGTCCCAGGGGGGCGGGGGGATGGGAGCAGTTCTTC.

This clonotype was seen ten or more times. The junction shows a germline mismatch at one end, possibly a read error. The V gene is TRBV20-1, the J gene TRBJ2-5; 15 bases agree with TRBD2. This CDR3 comprises 12 residues. CDR1 and CDR2 from the germline V gene are DFQATT and SNEGSKA (reference sequence). The CDR3 bases are TGCAGTGCTAGGGCGGGACTAGCGGGAGGAGATTTC. Amino acids: CSARAGLAGGDF.

This clonotype has a handful of counts. The chain employs TRBV5-6 and TRBJ2-1; the D gene is possibly TRBD2 (6 bases). Looked up from germline, CDR1 is SGHDT and CDR2 is YYEEEE. The V and J ends lost 3 bases and 7 bases respectively, with 17 bases between them. The CDR3 has 15 amino acids. The CDR3 is CASSSLGGKRNEQFF. As DNA, the CDR3 is TGTGCCAGCAGCTCCCTTGGCGGGAAGAGGAATGAGCAGTTCTTC.

In its sample, this clonotype was seen many times. In DNA, the CDR3 is TGTGCCAGCTGGTTACGTTTTGGAGGAGAGACCCAGTACTTC. This translates into CASWLRFGGETQYF. The chain is built from TRBV12-3 or TRBV12-4 and TRBJ2-5; the D gene is possibly TRBD2 (5 bases). This CDR3 has 14 residues. V shed 8 bases and J shed 4 bases, with 17 bases lying between them.

This clonotype was counted at least ten times. This chain joins TRBV3-1 and TRBJ2-1; possibly TRBD1 or TRBD2 for D (5 bases each). The CDR3 is made up of 11 amino acids. Germline CDR1 and CDR2: LGHDT and YNNKEL (reference sequence). The germline V and J ends were trimmed by 3 bases and 14 bases, with 11 bases remaining between them. CDR3 protein: CASSHSGTEFF. In DNA form, the CDR3 reads TGTGCCAGCAGCCACTCCGGGACGGAGTTCTTC.

The chain couples TRBV18 to TRBJ1-1; the D is unclear. Germline V CDR1 and CDR2: KGHSH, LQKENI. The CDR3 is 14 residues long. V lost 0 bases and J 6 bases, leaving 11 bases between the germline ends. The CDR3 nucleotides are TGTGCCAGCTCACCACCTAGAGTGTACCCTGAAGCTTTCTTT. This encodes CASSPPRVYPEAFF.

The sample holds many counts of this clonotype. The V and J genes are TRBV15 and TRBJ2-7; no firm D call. CDR3 size: 15 residues. Between the trimmed V and J ends, which lost 2 bases and 2 bases, there was a span of 13 bases. Germline V gene lookup returns CDR1 LNHNV and CDR2 YYDKDF (reference sequence). This CDR3 reads CATSRSRTGTYEQYF. CDR3 nucleotides: TGTGCCACCAGCAGATCGCGGACGGGCACCTACGAGCAGTACTTC.

Many counts were recorded for this clonotype. V and J are TRBV5-1 and TRBJ2-1; a possible D gene is TRBD1 (6 bases). The CDR3 has 16 amino acids. V lost 2 bases and J lost 3, with 15 bases in between. CDR1 and CDR2 from the germline V gene are SGHRS and YFSETQ. This CDR3 is CASSFGQTLGYNEQFF. CDR3 sequence (DNA): TGCGCCAGCAGCTTCGGACAGACCCTGGGCTACAATGAGCAGTTCTTC.

This clonotype was picked up many times. The rearrangement uses TRBV28 and TRBJ2-5, with 10 nucleotides matching TRBD1. After removal of 6 bases from V and 5 bases from J, the junction contained 12 bases not matched to a gene. Germline lookup yields CDR1 MDHEN and CDR2 SYDVKM. The CDR3 loop spans 16 amino acids. CDR3 nucleotides: TGTGCCAGCAGGCTTACCGGGACAGGGGTGGGGGAGACCCAGTACTTC. Encoded protein: CASRLTGTGVGETQYF.

This clonotype has a handful of counts. The J gene is TRBJ2-1, the V gene TRBV5-5; 14 bases align to TRBD2. The CDR3 has 17 residues. Germline loops: CDR1 SGHKS, CDR2 YYEKEE (reference sequence). Trimming took 2 bases from V and 5 from J; bases not matched to a gene: 6. CDR3 nucleotides: TGTGCCAGCAGCTTCAGGGCGGGACTAGCGGGAGACAATGAGCAGTTCTTC. Protein product: CASSFRAGLAGDNEQFF. Looking up the rest from reference TRBV5-5 and TRBJ2-1 gives the full variable domain: DAGVTQSPTHLIKTRGQQVTLRCSPISGHKSVSWYQQVLGQGPQFIFQYYEKEERGRGNFPDRFSARQFPNYSSELNVNALLLGDSALYLCASSFRAGLAGDNEQFFGPGTRLTVL.

This CDR3 is CASSQERDLPRRAEAFF. The CDR3 DNA reads as TGTGCCAGCAGCCAAGAGAGGGACTTACCCAGGAGGGCTGAAGCTTTCTTT. The chain uses TRBV14 and TRBJ1-1, with D possibly being TRBD1 (5 bases). Germline V gives CDR1 SGHDN, CDR2 FVKESK. V lost 0 bases to trimming and J lost 6 bases, with 20 bases between them. The CDR3 is 17 amino acids.

This clonotype was observed many times. The chain employs TRBV27 and TRBJ1-2; D perhaps matches TRBD1 (6 bases). Per germline, CDR1 MNHEY and CDR2 SMNVEV (reference sequence). CDR3 length: 17 amino acids. V lost 4 bases and J 1 base, leaving 19 bases between the germline ends. The CDR3 DNA sequence: TGTGCCAGCAGTTCCTCGGCCGTCGGGGGGCTTAACTATGGCTACACCTTC. It translates to CASSSSAVGGLNYGYTF.

This clonotype was seen many times. The gene calls are TRBV27 and TRBJ1-1; D not certain. The CDR3 extends over 14 amino acids. V was trimmed by 3 bases and J by 4 bases, leaving 12 bases between them. In germline, CDR1 is MNHEY, CDR2 SMNVEV (reference sequence). CDR3 nucleotide sequence: TGTGCCAGCAGTTTCGGTAGGGTTGGCACTGAAGCTTTCTTT. Its translation: CASSFGRVGTEAFF.

This clonotype was counted only a few times. J is TRBJ1-5 and V is TRBV28, with a tentative D call TRBD1 (5 bases). Germline V lookup: CDR1 MDHEN, CDR2 SYDVKM. Deletions cut 3 bases from V and 5 bases from J, with 17 bases between. This CDR3 region has 16 residues. Here the CDR3 reads CASSFIRATGYQPQHF. In DNA, the CDR3 is TGTGCCAGCAGTTTCATCAGGGCCACAGGCTATCAGCCCCAGCATTTT.

This clonotype was found a few times. The rearrangement links TRBV9 to TRBJ1-4, with a possible D match to TRBD1 (6 bases). With 7 bases removed from V and 0 bases from J, the gap between germline ends came to 19 bases. Germline V gene sequence: CDR1 SGDLS, CDR2 YYNGEE. The CDR3 has 17 residues. DNA for the CDR3: TGTGCCAGCTCCTCGAGGGGGAAAAGCGCAACTAATGAAAAACTGTTTTTT. Amino acid sequence: CASSSRGKSATNEKLFF.

The V gene is TRBV5-1, the J gene TRBJ2-5, with 10 bases matching TRBD1. The CDR3 loop spans 14 amino acids. Looked up from germline, CDR1 is SGHRS and CDR2 is YFSETQ. Trimming removed 3 bases from V and 3 bases from J; junction bases left unmatched: 2. The CDR3 loop reads CASSSDRGKETQYF. The CDR3 coding sequence is TGCGCCAGCAGCTCGGACAGGGGGAAAGAGACCCAGTACTTC.

In this sample, this clonotype turned up many times. J is TRBJ2-5 and V is TRBV28; 7 bases align to TRBD1. In germline, CDR1 is MDHEN, CDR2 SYDVKM. The CDR3 is made up of 15 amino acids. Unmatched junction bases numbered 10, after V lost 6 bases and J lost 3 bases. This CDR3 is CASSLRTGWKETQYF. CDR3 bases: TGTGCCAGCAGCCTGCGGACAGGCTGGAAAGAGACCCAGTACTTC.

This clonotype was found many times. The chain carries TRBV2 and TRBJ1-5; D not resolved. CDR3 size: 14 residues. Germline CDR1 and CDR2: SNHLY and FYNNEI. V lost 4 bases to trimming and J lost 2 bases, with 9 bases between them. Written as DNA, the CDR3 is TGTGCCAGCAGTGTGTTAGGAGGCAATCAGCCCCAGCATTTT. This sequence encodes CASSVLGGNQPQHF. The full variable domain, completed using reference TRBV2 and TRBJ1-5, is EPEVTQTPSHQVTQMGQEVILRCVPISNHLYFYWYRQILGQKVEFLVSFYNNEISEKSEIFDDQFSVERPDGSNFTLKIRSTKLEDSAMYFCASSVLGGNQPQHFGDGTRLSIL.

There are many counts of this clonotype. The CDR3 DNA follows: TGTGCCAGCAGTGAAGGTTTACCCCCTAATGAAAAACTGTTTTTT. Translating it yields CASSEGLPPNEKLFF. The chain carries TRBV2 and TRBJ1-4; D is uncertain. Trimming shortened V by 1 base and J by 3 bases, and 9 bases separated the two germline ends. Germline CDR1 reads SNHLY; CDR2 reads FYNNEI. CDR3 length equals 15 residues.